This T cell receptor beta chain is drawn from a study of human T cells and chemical hapten exposure. Study observations and caveats: Following DPC sensitization, TCRs present above 1 in 1000 frequency showed no change.

Time point described: patch test 3, about 24 weeks after DPC sensitization. Treatment reported: therapeutic diphenylcyclopropenone sensitization with weekly scalp DPC. The CDR3 has 15 amino acids. Germline values: CDR1 SNHLY, CDR2 FYNNEI. After removal of 6 bases from V and 7 bases from J, the junction contained 11 bases not matched to a gene. One entry per CDR3 protein, called by TCRdb with MiXCR from the RACE reads. Among 150,000 to 200,000 distinct CDR3 sequences listed, roughly a quarter were seen once. Of note for this clonotype: The target antigen is unknown.

The origin of this receptor is a woman aged 18-30 years with alopecia areata. Some clones in this sample may be carry-over from other donors' samples. Specimen: whole blood, collected in connection with sensitization to the hapten diphenylcyclopropenone (DPC). This sequence joins TRBV2 and TRBJ1-1, with TRBD1 identical over 10 bases. The CDR3 nucleotides read TGTGCCAGCAGCGCGGGACAGGGGATGTCGGGTGAAGCTTTCTTT. Translated, it gives CASSAGQGMSGEAFF.